Sequencing of this T cell receptor (beta chain) was carried out in a study of neoadjuvant nivolumab and ipilimumab in lung cancer. Study-wide results and limits: Blood richness before therapy tracked richness in tumors resected after neoadjuvant therapy.

This clone was seen just once. Antigen specificity is unknown. Generated by immunoSEQ multiplex PCR, the TCRdb table keeps only in-frame clones and is missing some. The sample yields approximately 23,000 clones, approximately 82% seen once. The starting material was peripheral blood, obtained before neoadjuvant nivolumab, alone or with ipilimumab. The origin of this receptor is an adult with non-small cell lung cancer.

In DNA, the CDR3 is TGTGCCAGCAGCTTTGGTAACCAAAACATTCAGTACTTC. This encodes CASSFGNQNIQYF. The chain couples TRBV5-5 to TRBJ2-4; D not resolved. Germline V gene sequence: CDR1 SGHKS, CDR2 YYEKEE (reference sequence). There are 13 residues in the CDR3. V dropped 2 bases and J dropped 5 bases, with 8 bases sitting between them.